The text below deals with one TCR beta chain. Its target is not known. Measured with immunoSEQ multiplex PCR; TCRdb has only the in-frame clones, and not every one. The sample has millions of clones, roughly 94% seen once. The sample belongs to a study of shared clonotypes between healthy human individuals. Overall study findings and caveats: Though the depth was large, rarefaction showed that sorted-subset sequencing was incomplete. The small donor group covered limited genetic and exposure diversity.

The healthy adult donors were HIV-negative and reported no recent acute infections or vaccinations. This CDR3 is built from 13 residues. CDR1 and CDR2 from the germline V gene are SGHTS and YDEGEE. The V and J ends lost 2 bases and 8 bases respectively, with 13 bases between them. The sequenced material came from naive CD4+ T cells sorted from blood. The sample's subset: CD45RA+ positively selected. This sequence was found in a man aged 18-30 years in good health. This rearrangement joins TRBV5-8 to TRBJ1-2; the D gene is possibly TRBD1 (6 bases). CDR3 sequence (DNA): TGTGCCAGCAGCTTAGGGGGGCCGGACGGCTACACCTTC. Its translation: CASSLGGPDGYTF.